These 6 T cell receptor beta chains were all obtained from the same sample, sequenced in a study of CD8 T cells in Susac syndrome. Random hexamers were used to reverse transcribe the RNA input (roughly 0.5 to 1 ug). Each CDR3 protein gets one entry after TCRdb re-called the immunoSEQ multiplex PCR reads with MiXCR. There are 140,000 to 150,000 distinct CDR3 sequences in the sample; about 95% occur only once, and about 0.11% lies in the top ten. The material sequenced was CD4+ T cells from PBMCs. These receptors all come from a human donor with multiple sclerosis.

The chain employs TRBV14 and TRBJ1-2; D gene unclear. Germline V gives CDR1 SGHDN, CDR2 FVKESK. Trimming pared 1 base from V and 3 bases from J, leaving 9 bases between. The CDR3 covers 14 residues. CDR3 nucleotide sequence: TGTGCCAGCAGCCAAGTAGATCTTTACTATGGCTACACCTTC. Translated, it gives CASSQVDLYYGYTF.

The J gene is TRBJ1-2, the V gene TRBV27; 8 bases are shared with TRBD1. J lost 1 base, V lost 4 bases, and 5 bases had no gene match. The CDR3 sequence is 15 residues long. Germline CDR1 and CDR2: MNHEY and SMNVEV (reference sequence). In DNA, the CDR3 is TGTGCCAGCAGTTGGGACAGGACGTTTAACTATGGCTACACCTTC. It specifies CASSWDRTFNYGYTF.

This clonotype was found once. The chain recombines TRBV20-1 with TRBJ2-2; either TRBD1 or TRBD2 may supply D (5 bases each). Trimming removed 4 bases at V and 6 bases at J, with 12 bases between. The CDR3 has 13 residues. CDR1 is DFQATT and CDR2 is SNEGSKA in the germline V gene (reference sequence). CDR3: CSATGQLAGELFF. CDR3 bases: TGCAGTGCTACGGGGCAACTCGCCGGGGAGCTGTTTTTT.

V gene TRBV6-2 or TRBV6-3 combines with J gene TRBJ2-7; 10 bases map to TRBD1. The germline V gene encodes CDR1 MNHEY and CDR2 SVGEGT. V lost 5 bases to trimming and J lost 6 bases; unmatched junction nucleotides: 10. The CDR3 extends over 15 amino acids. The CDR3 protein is CASSLSGTGVAEQYF. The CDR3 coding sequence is TGTGCCAGCAGTCTATCCGGGACAGGGGTCGCCGAGCAGTACTTC.

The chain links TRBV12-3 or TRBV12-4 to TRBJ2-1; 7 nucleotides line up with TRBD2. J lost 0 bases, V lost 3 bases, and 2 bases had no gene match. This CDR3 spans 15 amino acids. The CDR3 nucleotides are TGTGCCAGCAGTTTGCGGGGGAGCTCCTACAATGAGCAGTTCTTC. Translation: CASSLRGSSYNEQFF.

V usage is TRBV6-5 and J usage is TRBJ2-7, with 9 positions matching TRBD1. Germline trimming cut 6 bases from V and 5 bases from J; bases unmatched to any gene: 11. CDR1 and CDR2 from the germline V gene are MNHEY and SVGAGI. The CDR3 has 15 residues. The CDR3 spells CASRSSGQGFNEQYF. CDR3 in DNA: TGTGCCAGCAGAAGCTCGGGACAGGGCTTCAACGAGCAGTACTTC.